This T cell receptor (beta chain) was recorded in a study of shared T cell receptors in the human thymus. V was pared by 3 bases and J by 4 bases, with 15 bases between. CDR1 and CDR2 from the germline V gene are SNHLY and FYNNEI. The CDR3 contains 15 residues. Profiled with immunoSEQ multiplex PCR; TCRdb holds only in-frame clones, not every one. Of about 730,000 clones detected, approximately 85% appear once; the ten largest clones hold roughly 0.01%. The sample was also reused in another study, on human thymus T cells. That paper notes: Thymic tissue was derived from resections collected during corrective heart surgery. V and J genes seemed to be used with bias in thymic and blood repertoires. As related research reported, thymic repertoires overlapped highly among unrelated individuals.

Material: thymocytes. This clonotype was obtained from a girl under three years old with a congenital heart defect. The chain links TRBV2 to TRBJ1-2, with no clear D. The CDR3 bases are TGTGCCAGCAGTGATGTGGGCCCGGAGGCCTATGGCTACACCTTC. It yields the protein CASSDVGPEAYGYTF.